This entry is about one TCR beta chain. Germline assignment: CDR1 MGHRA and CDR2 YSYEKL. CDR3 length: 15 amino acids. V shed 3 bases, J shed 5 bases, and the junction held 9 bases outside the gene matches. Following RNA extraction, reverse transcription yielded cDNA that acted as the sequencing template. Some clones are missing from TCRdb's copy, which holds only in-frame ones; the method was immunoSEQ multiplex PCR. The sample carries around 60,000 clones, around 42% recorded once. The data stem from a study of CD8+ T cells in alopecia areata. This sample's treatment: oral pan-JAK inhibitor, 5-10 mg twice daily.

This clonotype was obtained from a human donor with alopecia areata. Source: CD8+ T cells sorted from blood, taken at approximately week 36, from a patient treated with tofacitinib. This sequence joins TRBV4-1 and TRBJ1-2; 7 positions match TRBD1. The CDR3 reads CASSQAGTEAYGYTF. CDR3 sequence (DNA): TGCGCCAGCAGCCAGGCCGGGACAGAGGCTTATGGCTACACCTTC.